The clone carrying this TCR beta chain appeared many times. The data were taken from a study of patients with pleural tuberculosis. A single record per CDR3 protein comes from TCRdb applying MiXCR to the reads. This sample yields about 30,000 distinct CDR3 sequences, of which approximately 20% are seen a single time; roughly 3.6% belongs to the top ten. CDR1 and CDR2 (germline): DFQATT, SNEGSKA (reference sequence). The CDR3 length is 12 residues. V lost 7 bases and J lost 3, with 13 bases in between. The receptor's source is a human donor with pleural tuberculosis. What was sequenced was peripheral blood. The chain has TRBV20-1 and TRBJ2-7; D gene ambiguous. The CDR3 nucleotides are TGCAGTGTCCTACGGCTAAACTACGAGCAGTACTTC. It is translated as CSVLRLNYEQYF.